Listed below are T cell receptor beta chains from one sample, sequenced in a study of tumor and adjacent non-tumor tissue in lung cancer. Via MiXCR, TCRdb re-called the multiplex PCR reads, giving one row per CDR3 protein. This sample has about 60,000 distinct CDR3 sequences, with over 60% found just once. The specimen sequenced was distant non-tumor lung tissue. These receptors all come from a man between 65 and 85 years old with non-small cell lung cancer. CDR3s include the opening cysteine and the closing phenylalanine or tryptophan. A D gene is named only where the DNA matches it firmly. For some rows the clone size is stated as once, few or many, or as a class when expanded; others skip it.

d_gene,j_gene,abundance,v_gene,CDR3nt,CDR3aa
NA,TRBJ2-3,many,TRBV29-1,TGCAGCGTTGAGGGCAGGGAGGCAGATACGCAGTATTTT,CSVEGREADTQYF
NA,TRBJ2-6,NA,TRBV11-2,TGTCCCAGCAGCTCCCGAGGGGGTAGCTCTGGGGCCAACGTCCCGACTTTC,CPSSSRGGSSGANVPTF
NA,TRBJ1-5,many,TRBV12-3/TRBV12-4,TGTGCCAGCAGTCTAGGGACACTTAGCAATCAGCCCCAGCATTTT,CASSLGTLSNQPQHF
TRBD1,TRBJ2-5,NA,TRBV11-2,TGTGCCAGCAGCTTGGGACAGGGGTTACATGAGACCCACTACTTC,CASSLGQGLHETHYF
NA,TRBJ2-3,NA,TRBV11-3,TGTGCCAGCAGCTGGCAGGGAGATACACAGTATTTT,CASSWQGDTQYF
NA,TRBJ1-1,NA,TRBV11-3,TGTACCAACAGCCCGGGCCAACGGACTGAAGCTTTCTTT,CTNSPGQRTEAFF
TRBD1,TRBJ1-2,many,TRBV6-6,TGTGCCAGCTTGACAGGGGTTTACTATGGCTACACCTTC,CASLTGVYYGYTF
TRBD1,TRBJ1-2,NA,TRBV28,TGTGCCAGCAGCAGGGGGTCATATGGCTACACCTTC,CASSRGSYGYTF
NA,TRBJ1-2,NA,TRBV6-5,TGTGCCAGCAGTTTCTCGAGGCAGGAGAGGAGGGGGGATGGCTACACCTTC,CASSFSRQERRGDGYTF
NA,TRBJ2-1,NA,TRBV5-1,TGCGCCACCAAGGCGGGGACAAGGGTTTTCAATGAGCAGTTCTTC,CATKAGTRVFNEQFF
NA,TRBJ2-6,NA,TRBV6-1,TGTGCCAGCAGTGCCGAGGACACCTCTGGGGCCGACGTCCTGGCTTTC,CASSAEDTSGADVLAF
NA,TRBJ2-3,NA,TRBV7-8,TGTGCCAGCAGCTCGGGACCAGGGTTCCCCACAGATACGCAGTATTTT,CASSSGPGFPTDTQYF
TRBD1,TRBJ1-2,NA,TRBV28,TGTGCCAGCAGCCCTTCACGAGGGGGCCTTGACTATGGCTACACCTTC,CASSPSRGGLDYGYTF
TRBD2,TRBJ2-7,NA,TRBV5-6,TGTGCCAGCAGCTCTAGACTAGCGGGTACACAGAGCTACGAACAGTACTTC,CASSSRLAGTQSYEQYF
NA,TRBJ2-3,NA,TRBV28,TGTGCCAGCAGTTTAGACCAGGGCGGAGATACGCAGTATTTT,CASSLDQGGDTQYF
NA,TRBJ1-5,NA,TRBV20-1,TGCAGTGCTAGACAGGGACCGGGCAATCAGCCCCAGCATTTT,CSARQGPGNQPQHF
TRBD2,TRBJ2-3,many,TRBV29-1,TGCAGCGTGGGGACGGGACTAGCGGGGACAGATACGCAGTATTTT,CSVGTGLAGTDTQYF
NA,TRBJ2-3,NA,TRBV7-9,TGTGCCAGCAGCTCTCAGGGGCCCAGTGCAGATACGCAGTATTTT,CASSSQGPSADTQYF
NA,TRBJ1-1,many,TRBV11-2,TGTGCCAGCAGCTTAGTAACCTGGAACACTGAAGCTTTCTTT,CASSLVTWNTEAFF
TRBD1,TRBJ1-6,many,TRBV6-5,TGTGCCAGCAGTTTCGCGACAGGGAATTCACCCCTCCACTTT,CASSFATGNSPLHF
NA,TRBJ1-6,NA,TRBV6-1,TGTGTCAGCAGTTCCCGGGACCCGGGGCGCTCACCTCTCCACTTT,CVSSSRDPGRSPLHF
NA,TRBJ2-1,few,TRBV30,TGTGCCTGGAGTGAGACAGTTGCCAATGAGCAGTTCTTC,CAWSETVANEQFF
NA,TRBJ2-1,NA,TRBV11-1,TGTGCCAGCAGCTTACTACGCAGCTACAATGAACAGTTCTTC,CASSLLRSYNEQFF
NA,TRBJ2-3,NA,TRBV6-1,TGTGCCAGTAGAGTCGGATCCTTGGGTGATACGCAGTATTTT,CASRVGSLGDTQYF
NA,TRBJ1-3,NA,TRBV6-6,TGTACCAGCAGCTTGGGCAGGCGGAGTTCTACCATATATTTT,CTSSLGRRSSTIYF
NA,TRBJ2-7,NA,TRBV30,TGTGCCTGGAGTCCCCTGGGCCTCGAGCAGTACTTC,CAWSPLGLEQYF
NA,TRBJ2-7,few,TRBV20-1,TGCCGTGCCAACAGCTACGAGCAGTACTTC,CRANSYEQYF
NA,TRBJ2-2,NA,TRBV11-2,TGTGCCAGCAGCTTACAGGGGACGTTGTTCGTCGGGGAGCTGTTCTTT,CASSLQGTLFVGELFF
TRBD1,TRBJ1-2,once,TRBV14,TGTGCCAGCAGCCAAGCCCGAGGACAGGGTTCCTCGCGTTGTTACACCTTC,CASSQARGQGSSRCYTF
TRBD2,TRBJ2-3,NA,TRBV5-1,TGCGCCAGCAGCTTAAGCGGGATCGCAGATACGCAGTATTTT,CASSLSGIADTQYF
TRBD2,TRBJ2-5,many,TRBV19,TGTGCCAGTAGTCGAAGCGGGGCGGAGACCCAGTACTTC,CASSRSGAETQYF
TRBD2,TRBJ2-3,NA,TRBV28,TGTGCCTGCAGAGTACTAGCGGGGGGGCCGGGCACAGATACGCAGTATTTT,CACRVLAGGPGTDTQYF
TRBD1,TRBJ2-1,NA,TRBV11-2,TGTGCCAGCAGCACTATTCCGGGACAGAACTACAATGAGCAGTTCTTC,CASSTIPGQNYNEQFF
NA,TRBJ2-6,few,TRBV7-2,TGTGCCAGCAGCCTTGGGGGATCTGGGGCCAACGTCCTGACTTTC,CASSLGGSGANVLTF
NA,TRBJ1-1,NA,TRBV28,TGTGCCAGCAGTTCAGGGGCATCGTCCCTAAGGCCTATACAGAACACCGAAGCTTTCTTT,CASSSGASSLRPIQNTEAFF
TRBD2,TRBJ2-5,large,TRBV11-2,TGTGCCAGCAGCTTAGGTCCCCTGGGGGGGGTTCAAGAGACCCAGTACTTC,CASSLGPLGGVQETQYF
TRBD1,TRBJ2-4,once,TRBV11-3,TGTGCCAGCAGCTTGAACAGGGGTAATTCCGAAAGCATTCATTACTTC,CASSLNRGNSESIHYF
TRBD1,TRBJ1-2,NA,TRBV5-4,TGTGCCAGCTGCTGGCCGGGACAGGACCTCTATAGCTACACCTTC,CASCWPGQDLYSYTF
NA,TRBJ2-7,NA,TRBV4-1,TGCGCCAGCAGCCGAGGCAGGGGCATCTACGAGCAGTACTTC,CASSRGRGIYEQYF
NA,TRBJ2-2,NA,TRBV6-1,TGTGCCAGCAGTAATTCACAGGGATCGGACACCCGGGAGCTGTTTTTT,CASSNSQGSDTRELFF